This record covers a single TCR beta chain. Its antigen is not identified. V shed 0 bases and J 6 bases; nucleotides not matched to a gene: 6. This CDR3 has 15 residues. Germline V gives CDR1 SGHTA, CDR2 FQGTGA. The data were obtained in a study of T cell responses to AZD1222 COVID-19 vaccine. The study, taken as a whole, reports: Recipients of two AZD1222 doses showed rising Spike-specific TCR breadth and depth. Nearly half of spike-specific TCRs reportedly target variant regions that are unmutated in the B.1.351 and B.1.1.7 variants. Only a handful of AZD1222 recipients were seropositive at baseline.

The method was immunoSEQ multiplex PCR; TCRdb's version includes in-frame clones alone and lacks a portion of them. The sample lists 130,000 or so clones, about nine tenths seen once, with roughly 7.8% in the top ten. The source was peripheral blood, collected on day 0 of AZD1222 vaccination. V and J are TRBV7-3 and TRBJ2-3; 7 bases align to TRBD2. This TCR came from an adult in good health. CDR3 sequence: CASSLTAGSGDTQYF. Written as DNA, the CDR3 is TGTGCCAGCAGCTTAACAGCGGGGTCCGGGGATACGCAGTATTTT. Combining the CDR3 with reference TRBV7-3 and TRBJ2-3 gives the whole variable domain GAGVSQTPSNKVTEKGKYVELRCDPISGHTALYWYRQSLGQGPEFLIYFQGTGAADDSGLPNDRFFAVRPEGSVSTLKIQRTERGDSAVYLCASSLTAGSGDTQYFGPGTRLTVL.